A selection of T cell receptor beta chains follows, all from one sample in a study of cytomegalovirus exposure and HLA in healthy donors. Profiling relied on immunoSEQ multiplex PCR, and the TCRdb table lists in-frame clones only, not all of them. The sample lists fewer than 95,000 clones; approximately 81% were seen once. The specimen sequenced was PBMCs. These receptors all come from a man aged 40-49 years in good health and CMV-seropositive. The conserved cysteine and the conserved F or W are not part of the CDR3 here. Fields, in order: V gene, CDR3 protein.

v_gene: TRBV5-1; CDR3aa: ASSPTGSGANVLT
v_gene: TRBV5-1; CDR3aa: ASSVNNRDAGHGYT
v_gene: TRBV5-1; CDR3aa: ASSLGKTTGATYEQY
v_gene: TRBV15; CDR3aa: ATSSRLAGRSEQY
v_gene: TRBV7-9; CDR3aa: ASSSLAGGVAELF
v_gene: TRBV10-3; CDR3aa: AISESLGTSTDTQY
v_gene: TRBV5-1; CDR3aa: ASSLVPGYDEQY
v_gene: TRBV7-3; CDR3aa: ASSGSGMEQF
v_gene: TRBV18; CDR3aa: ASSPPGQGGYGYT
v_gene: TRBV7-3; CDR3aa: ASSPFGTGAGGETYNEQF
v_gene: TRBV28; CDR3aa: ASRRASVWEQY
v_gene: TRBV7-9; CDR3aa: ASSPGRANVLT
v_gene: TRBV10-1; CDR3aa: ASSLGTKDTQY
v_gene: TRBV15; CDR3aa: ATSRTGTNGEKLF
v_gene: TRBV9; CDR3aa: ASSVVGAGDEQF
v_gene: TRBV7-3; CDR3aa: ASSSQGELF
v_gene: TRBV10-2; CDR3aa: ASRDRELPDTQY
v_gene: TRBV6-1; CDR3aa: ASSKYWTGNTEAF
v_gene: TRBV18; CDR3aa: ASSPLGGEGTEAF
v_gene: TRBV14; CDR3aa: ASSRDSTEAF
v_gene: TRBV5-1; CDR3aa: ASSLEGGRDTQY
v_gene: TRBV10-1; CDR3aa: ASSESPVSYEQY
v_gene: TRBV6-5; CDR3aa: ASSRGGWEKLF
v_gene: TRBV7-2; CDR3aa: ASSTGWNIQY
v_gene: TRBV4-1; CDR3aa: ASSQETGLTGELF
v_gene: TRBV6-1; CDR3aa: ASSEVGGGANYGYT
v_gene: TRBV7-8; CDR3aa: ASRQQGNYGYT
v_gene: TRBV18; CDR3aa: ASSPARGQREQY
v_gene: TRBV5-1; CDR3aa: ASSSGLAEETQY
v_gene: TRBV6-1; CDR3aa: ASREGASNQPQH
v_gene: TRBV6-6; CDR3aa: ASSLYTDTQY
v_gene: TRBV28; CDR3aa: ASSPDSVGGGYT
v_gene: TRBV5-1; CDR3aa: ASSLALGGITGELF
v_gene: TRBV5-1; CDR3aa: ASSSESLAGGLQQF
v_gene: TRBV11-3; CDR3aa: ASSPRTTGNSPLH
v_gene: TRBV11-2; CDR3aa: ASSLNYARAF
v_gene: TRBV28; CDR3aa: ASSPLSFGREEKGYGYT
v_gene: TRBV2; CDR3aa: ASSVGGSSYGYT
v_gene: TRBV7-9; CDR3aa: ASSTGQGTNTGELF
v_gene: TRBV18; CDR3aa: ASSPVQGTQETQY
v_gene: TRBV28; CDR3aa: ASLPLRVTEAF
v_gene: TRBV15; CDR3aa: ATSWSGGFDTEAF
v_gene: TRBV6-6; CDR3aa: ASTRTSGNYNEQF
v_gene: TRBV14; CDR3aa: ASSQRGGSRETQY
v_gene: TRBV5-6; CDR3aa: ASSFSDGNGYT
v_gene: TRBV19; CDR3aa: ASSRPGPQQY
v_gene: TRBV12-5; CDR3aa: ASGLVLGTESREPQH
v_gene: TRBV1; CDR3aa: TSNGGSSYNEQF
v_gene: TRBV19; CDR3aa: ASLPSRGWFSGELF
v_gene: TRBV5-4; CDR3aa: ASSDGLAGGTDTQY
v_gene: TRBV6-1; CDR3aa: ASSEAGGGRGYEQY
v_gene: TRBV5-1; CDR3aa: ASLLVPGLSYEQY
v_gene: TRBV6-5; CDR3aa: ASRPGQGNRGYT
v_gene: TRBV29-1; CDR3aa: SVGHYSGNEQF
v_gene: TRBV27; CDR3aa: ASSMENRGSPLH